Shown below are 10 T cell receptor beta chains from a single sample sequenced in a study of T cell responses to AZD1222 COVID-19 vaccine. Measured with immunoSEQ multiplex PCR; TCRdb has only the in-frame clones, and not every one. There are 130,000 or so clones in the sample; roughly 90% occur only once, and just under 3% lies in the top ten. The sequences come from peripheral blood, collected on day 0 of AZD1222 vaccination. The receptors derive from an adult in good health.

The chain uses TRBV28 and TRBJ1-5, with unresolved D. V was trimmed by 8 bases and J by 3 bases, leaving 11 bases between them. The length of the CDR3 is 13 residues. CDR1 and CDR2 from the germline V gene are MDHEN and SYDVKM. The DNA of the CDR3 is TGTGCCAGCGCTCCGGGAATCAATCAGCCCCAGCATTTT. It encodes CASAPGINQPQHF.

This clone has just a few counts. The J gene is TRBJ1-4, the V gene TRBV15; 8 nucleotides agree with TRBD1. Germline values: CDR1 LNHNV, CDR2 YYDKDF (reference sequence). The trim removed 0 bases at V and 6 bases at J, leaving 9 bases unmatched. The length of the CDR3 is 17 residues. The CDR3 region has the DNA TGTGCCACCAGCAGAGATTTGTTGCAGGGGGCCGATGAAAAACTGTTTTTT. It specifies CATSRDLLQGADEKLFF.

The chain couples TRBV19 to TRBJ2-1, with 8 bases aligning to TRBD1. CDR3 length equals 15 residues. The V segment lost 10 bases and the J segment 3 bases; nucleotides outside the gene matches: 11. CDR1 is LNHDA and CDR2 is SQIVND in the germline V gene (reference sequence). CDR3 DNA: TGTGCCACCCAAGACAGGGGCGTCGTCTACAATGAGCAGTTCTTC. Its protein is CATQDRGVVYNEQFF.

The chain employs TRBV28 and TRBJ2-6; the D gene is possibly TRBD1 (6 bases). CDR1 is MDHEN, CDR2 SYDVKM, per germline. The CDR3 has 16 amino acids. The ends were cut back, 10 bases at V and 0 bases at J, with 16 bases in the middle. CDR3 sequence (DNA): TGTGCCACCAGGGGCAGTTCTGTCTCTGGGGCCAACGTCCTGACTTTC. It encodes CATRGSSVSGANVLTF.

The chain has TRBV5-4 and TRBJ1-2; D is unclear. V was trimmed by 4 bases and J by 4 bases, leaving 23 bases between them. Germline lookup yields CDR1 SGHNT and CDR2 YYREEE (reference sequence). The CDR3 has 17 amino acids. The CDR3 bases are TGTGCCAGCAGCGGAATCGGAACGGAACCCCTCTCCTATGGCTACACCTTC. Its protein product is CASSGIGTEPLSYGYTF.

The genes are TRBV3-1 (or the pseudogene TRBV3-2) and TRBJ2-5; 9 bases are a match to TRBD2. The V gene end was trimmed by 6 bases and the J gene end by 5 bases; junction bases not matched to a gene: 16. The CDR3 totals 17 residues. CDR1 LGHDT and CDR2 YNNKEL come from the germline V gene (reference sequence). The CDR3 bases are TGTGCCAGCAGTCCTGACTTGGGAGCGGGGGGCCGGGAGACCCAGTACTTC. It is translated as CASSPDLGAGGRETQYF.

For this clone: The same CDR3 arises from other DNA sequences in this sample as well. This CDR3 reads CASSSQGGEQYF. Here the CDR3 DNA reads TGTGCCAGCAGCTCACAAGGGGGGGAGCAGTACTTC. The J gene is TRBJ2-7, the V gene TRBV11-3, with D perhaps given as TRBD1 or TRBD2 (6 bases each). Trimming stripped 4 bases from V and 7 bases from J, with 11 bases between. Germline V gives CDR1 SGHNT, CDR2 YENEEA. The CDR3 extends over 12 amino acids. Complete variable domain (other parts from reference TRBV11-3 and TRBJ2-7): EAGVVQSPRYKIIEKKQPVAFWCNPISGHNTLYWYLQNLGQGPELLIRYENEEAVDDSQLPKDRFSAERLKGVDSTLKIQPAELGDSAVYLCASSSQGGEQYFGPGTRLTVT.

V usage is TRBV19 and J usage is TRBJ2-1, with unresolved D. Germline V gene sequence: CDR1 LNHDA, CDR2 SQIVND (reference sequence). V lost 3 bases and J 6 bases, leaving 9 bases between the germline ends. The CDR3 loop spans 13 amino acids. The CDR3 loop is CASSISAGNEQFF. CDR3 bases: TGTGCCAGTAGTATTTCGGCAGGCAATGAGCAGTTCTTC.

This chain links TRBV3-1 (or the pseudogene TRBV3-2) with TRBJ1-2; no clear D. The CDR3 is 16 residues long. With 0 bases removed from V and 3 bases from J, the gap between germline ends came to 14 bases. Per the germline V gene, CDR1 is LGHDT and CDR2 is YNNKEL (reference sequence). The CDR3 DNA follows: TGTGCCAGCAGCCAAGATCTCCAGGCCGCAGACTATGGCTACACCTTC. This encodes CASSQDLQAADYGYTF.

The chain couples TRBV5-4 to TRBJ1-1; the match to TRBD1 covers 8 bases. From germline, CDR1 is SGHNT and CDR2 YYREEE (reference sequence). V lost 3 bases to trimming and J lost 7 bases; unmatched junction nucleotides: 11. This CDR3 region has 15 residues. CDR3 residues: CASSSNSGTGIEAFF. DNA for the CDR3: TGTGCCAGCAGCTCCAATTCCGGGACAGGCATTGAAGCTTTCTTT.